This T cell receptor beta chain emerged from a study of blood T cell repertoires in COVID-19. Sequenced by immunoSEQ multiplex PCR; TCRdb stores in-frame clones only, minus some. The sample carries 15,000 to 17,000 clones, roughly 86% recorded once. The CDR3 covers 16 residues. Germline CDR1 MGHRA, CDR2 YSYEKL. With V trimmed by 4 bases and J by 3 bases, 9 bases remained unmatched. The chain couples TRBV4-1 to TRBJ1-2; 9 nucleotides align to TRBD1. This receptor was identified in a man in his 60s with acute or convalescent COVID-19. Sequencing used peripheral blood. The CDR3 sequence is CASSRRSGQGDYGYTF. CDR3 nucleotide sequence: TGCGCCAGCAGCCGTAGATCGGGACAGGGCGACTATGGCTACACCTTC.